These 21 T cell receptor beta chains share one sample of origin, sequenced in a study of OX40 agonist ivuxolimab in advanced cancers. The repertoire was sequenced with immunoSEQ multiplex PCR; TCRdb's copy has only in-frame clones and lacks some. This table has some 55,000 clones, about 81% appearing once. The specimen was CD4+ or CD8+ T cells sorted from blood, collected in a trial of the OX40 agonist ivuxolimab. These receptors were obtained from an adult with an advanced solid tumor such as melanoma, head and neck, liver or kidney cancer.

The V call is TRBV5-1, the J call TRBJ1-2; the match to TRBD1 covers 8 bases. J was trimmed by 4 bases and V by 4 bases; bases with no gene match: 6. Per the germline V gene, CDR1 is SGHRS and CDR2 is YFSETQ. CDR3 length: 14 amino acids. The CDR3 nucleotides are TGCGCCAGCAGCATAGGACAGGGAACCTATGGCTACACCTTC. It is translated as CASSIGQGTYGYTF.

A few counts support this clone. This chain links TRBV2 with TRBJ1-1; 7 nucleotides match TRBD1. The J segment lost 2 bases and the V segment lost 7 bases, leaving 10 bases of the junction unmatched. This CDR3 is built from 15 residues. Germline loops: CDR1 SNHLY, CDR2 FYNNEI. The CDR3 region has the DNA TGTGCCAGCACCACCAGGGGGGTAACAAACACTGAAGCTTTCTTT. The encoded protein is CASTTRGVTNTEAFF.

A single count supports this clone. This chain connects TRBV2 to TRBJ1-2, with unresolved D. V lost 7 bases and J lost 4, with 7 bases in between. Germline V lookup: CDR1 SNHLY, CDR2 FYNNEI. The CDR3 extends over 11 amino acids. CDR3 in amino acids: CASTTFYGYTF. CDR3 bases: TGTGCCAGCACAACCTTCTATGGCTACACCTTC.

V and J are TRBV7-9 and TRBJ2-7, with D possibly TRBD2 on 6 matching bases. Trimming cost V 0 bases and J 5 bases, with 11 bases left between them. The V gene's germline CDR1 is SEHNR and CDR2 FQNEAQ (reference sequence). The CDR3 loop spans 14 amino acids. DNA of the CDR3: TGTGCCAGCAGCTTAGCGGAGGGGCGGAACGAGCAGTACTTC. Protein: CASSLAEGRNEQYF.

The V call is TRBV19, the J call TRBJ2-3; D may correspond to TRBD1 or TRBD2 (5 bases each). CDR1 LNHDA and CDR2 SQIVND come from the germline V gene (reference sequence). There are 15 residues in the CDR3. Between the trimmed V and J ends, which lost 8 bases and 3 bases, there was a span of 18 bases. CDR3 residues: CASGPGTIRTDTQYF. The CDR3 nucleotides are TGTGCCAGTGGCCCCGGGACCATAAGGACAGATACGCAGTATTTT.

The genes are TRBV11-3 and TRBJ2-7; 8 bases are a match to TRBD1. This CDR3 spans 16 amino acids. The trim removed 4 bases at V and 3 bases at J, leaving 11 bases unmatched. Per the germline V gene, CDR1 is SGHNT and CDR2 is YENEEA. CDR3 nucleotides: TGTGCCAGCAGCTCACAGGGGGACTCGCCTTACTACGAGCAGTACTTC. It codes for CASSSQGDSPYYEQYF.

CDR3 residues: CASSRRGRVNSPLHF. Written as DNA, the CDR3 is TGTGCCAGCAGCCGGAGAGGGCGGGTGAATTCACCCCTCCACTTT. This rearrangement joins TRBV6-6 to TRBJ1-6; D is unresolved. This CDR3 has 15 residues. V lost 6 bases and J lost 7, with 16 bases in between. Germline V lookup: CDR1 MNHNY, CDR2 SVGAGI (reference sequence).

This sequence joins TRBV6-1 and TRBJ2-7; TRBD2 matches 10 bases. The germline V gene encodes CDR1 MNHNS and CDR2 SASEGT. Germline trimming cut 1 base from V and 9 bases from J; bases unmatched to any gene: 6. The CDR3 runs to 14 residues. CDR3 DNA: TGTGCCAGCAGTGAAGTAGCGGGAGGTCGCGGGCAGTACTTC. Amino acids: CASSEVAGGRGQYF.

The chain combines TRBV7-2 with TRBJ2-7; no firm D call. The V gene's germline CDR1 is SGHTA and CDR2 FQGNSA. V was cut by 1 base and J by 1 base, with 5 bases left in between. This CDR3 is 13 amino acids long. CDR3 in amino acids: CASSLDRSYEQYF. In DNA, the CDR3 is TGTGCCAGCAGCTTAGACAGATCCTACGAGCAGTACTTC.

V usage is TRBV27 and J usage is TRBJ1-6, with D perhaps matching TRBD1 (5 bases). Trimming cost V 6 bases and J 0 bases, with 12 bases left between them. The CDR3 length is 16 residues. Per the germline V gene, CDR1 is MNHEY and CDR2 is SMNVEV (reference sequence). The CDR3 DNA is TGTGCCAGCAGCCCGGGACGGAGCTCCTATAATTCACCCCTCCACTTT. This translates into CASSPGRSSYNSPLHF.

Only one count was recorded for this clone. The J gene is TRBJ2-4, the V gene TRBV5-1, with 7 bases matching TRBD2. The trim removed 4 bases at V and 9 bases at J, leaving 10 bases unmatched. The CDR3 contains 14 residues. The germline V gene encodes CDR1 SGHRS and CDR2 YFSETQ. CDR3 bases: TGCGCCAGCAGCGTTGAAGGGGCGGGGGTCATTCAGTACTTC. Its protein is CASSVEGAGVIQYF.

This chain joins TRBV7-8 and TRBJ1-1; TRBD1 matches 7 bases. CDR1 is SGHVS, CDR2 FQNEAQ, per germline. Trimming cost V 3 bases and J 6 bases; bases outside gene matches: 13. CDR3 size: 16 residues. The CDR3 is CASSLRTRDSISEAFF. CDR3 in DNA: TGTGCCAGCAGCTTGAGGACCCGGGACAGCATTTCTGAAGCTTTCTTT.

The chain links TRBV6-6 to TRBJ1-5; D gene ambiguous. The CDR3 length is 15 residues. The germline CDR1 and CDR2 sequences are MNHNY and SVGAGI (reference sequence). V was shortened by 7 bases and J by 0 bases, with 13 bases between the two germline ends. CDR3: CASTPGPHSNQPQHF. For the CDR3, the DNA is TGTGCCAGCACCCCGGGTCCTCATAGCAATCAGCCCCAGCATTTT.

The rearrangement uses TRBV10-3 and TRBJ1-2, with 10 bases aligning to TRBD1. This CDR3 region has 13 residues. The germline V gene has CDR1 ENHRY and CDR2 SYGVKD. J was trimmed by 10 bases and V by 2 bases; bases with no gene match: 4. In DNA form, the CDR3 reads TGTGCCATCAGTGAGGGACAGGGGGGTTTCTACACCTTC. Residues: CAISEGQGGFYTF.

The V call is TRBV6-1, the J call TRBJ1-1; the match to TRBD1 covers 9 bases. The CDR3 spans 15 residues. CDR1 and CDR2 from the germline V gene are MNHNS and SASEGT. With V trimmed by 6 bases and J by 4 bases, 9 bases remained unmatched. CDR3 bases: TGTGCCAGCAGCGCTCACGGACAGGGGCTCACTGAAGCTTTCTTT. As protein: CASSAHGQGLTEAFF.

This clone was counted a single time. The genes are TRBV5-6 and TRBJ1-2, with 7 bases matching TRBD1. From germline, CDR1 is SGHDT and CDR2 YYEEEE. The ends lost 5 bases at V and 3 bases at J; junction bases unmatched: 16. The CDR3 contains 17 residues. As DNA, the CDR3 is TGTGCCAGCAGGGCAGGAGGGGGCCCCGTTACATACTATGGCTACACCTTC. Protein: CASRAGGGPVTYYGYTF.

V usage is TRBV20-1 and J usage is TRBJ1-5; D call uncertain. The germline V and J ends were trimmed by 0 bases and 11 bases, with 8 bases remaining between them. This CDR3 has 11 residues. Germline V CDR1 and CDR2: DFQATT, SNEGSKA (reference sequence). In nucleotides, the CDR3 is TGCAGTGCTAGAGATCCTCTCGCCCAGCATTTT. It encodes CSARDPLAQHF.

V gene TRBV7-3 combines with J gene TRBJ2-2; D is undetermined. The CDR3 has 16 residues. V lost 2 bases and J 1 base, leaving 11 bases between the germline ends. Germline assignment: CDR1 SGHTA and CDR2 FQGTGA. CDR3 in amino acids: CASSLHPGENTGELFF. CDR3 DNA: TGTGCCAGCAGCTTACACCCAGGAGAGAACACCGGGGAGCTGTTTTTT.

This chain uses TRBV6-1 with TRBJ2-2; D gene uncertain. CDR3 length: 15 amino acids. V lost 3 bases, J lost 6 bases, and 14 bases lay in between. Germline assignment: CDR1 MNHNS and CDR2 SASEGT. The CDR3 is CASSEVTNFPGELFF. CDR3 sequence (DNA): TGTGCCAGCAGTGAGGTCACAAATTTCCCCGGGGAGCTGTTTTTT.

V usage is TRBV28 and J usage is TRBJ1-4; D remains ambiguous. V lost 6 bases, J lost 0 bases, and 11 bases lay in between. The length of the CDR3 is 15 residues. The germline V gene has CDR1 MDHEN and CDR2 SYDVKM. For the CDR3, the DNA is TGTGCCAGCAGCGGTGGAGCGGCAACTAATGAAAAACTGTTTTTT. Its protein product is CASSGGAATNEKLFF.

In this sample, this clone turned up once. The rearrangement links TRBV7-9 to TRBJ1-6, with 7 nucleotides matching TRBD1. The junction had 8 bases not matched to a gene; V was cut back by 5 bases and J by 4 bases. The CDR3 consists of 16 residues. Germline V gene data show CDR1 as SEHNR and CDR2 as FQNEAQ (reference sequence). The CDR3 loop reads CASSPGGARYNSPLHF. The CDR3 nucleotides are TGTGCCAGCAGCCCAGGGGGAGCCCGATATAATTCACCCCTCCACTTT. The variable domain in full, completed from reference TRBV7-9 and TRBJ1-6, reads DTGVSQNPRHKITKRGQNVTFRCDPISEHNRLYWYRQTLGQGPEFLTYFQNEAQLEKSRLLSDRFSAERPKGSFSTLEIQRTEQGDSAMYLCASSPGGARYNSPLHFGNGTRLTVT.